These T cell receptor beta chains were read from a single sample in a study of cytomegalovirus exposure and HLA in healthy donors. TCRdb's copy holds only in-frame clones and misses some; the assay was immunoSEQ multiplex PCR. Of 100,000 to 150,000 clones in the sample, 83% are singletons; the top ten hold 0.95% to 1.5%. The sample comprised PBMCs. These receptors all stem from a girl aged 2 to 9 in good health and CMV-seronegative. Each CDR3 is given with its conserved first and last residue. The order of the fields is D gene, J gene, V gene, clone size, CDR3 DNA, CDR3 protein. D genes are given only for firm matches. Only part of the rows carry a size: once, few, many, or a class if the clone is expanded.

>TRBD1|TRBJ1-2|TRBV4-2|-
TGTGCCAGCAGCCAAGGGGACAGGGCTCGCGGCTACACCTTC
CASSQGDRARGYTF
>-|TRBJ2-7|TRBV27|once
TGTGCCAGCAGTTCCCCAAACTCCCGGGAGCAGTACTTC
CASSSPNSREQYF
>TRBD2|TRBJ2-1|TRBV10-3|-
TGTGCCATCAGTGGCCCCTCTCTTAGCGGGCACTCCTACAATGAGCAGTTCTTC
CAISGPSLSGHSYNEQFF
>TRBD1|TRBJ2-1|TRBV7-9|-
TGTGCCAGCAGCTCGTGGACAGGGGAATACAATGAGCAGTTCTTC
CASSSWTGEYNEQFF
>TRBD1|TRBJ1-2|TRBV5-4|-
TGTGCCAGCAGCTGGGCTGACAGGGAAAACTATGGCTACACCTTC
CASSWADRENYGYTF
>TRBD1|TRBJ1-4|TRBV4-1|few
TGCGCCAGCAGCCAGGATCCGGGACAGCCCCGGGAGGAAAAACTGTTTTTT
CASSQDPGQPREEKLFF
>TRBD1|TRBJ2-1|TRBV6-6|-
TGTGCCAGCAAAGGGACAGGGAACAATGAGCAGTTCTTC
CASKGTGNNEQFF
>-|TRBJ2-3|TRBV6-5|few
TGTGCCAGCAGTTACTCGCTTGCAGGGGGGTATACGCAGTATTTT
CASSYSLAGGYTQYF
>TRBD1|TRBJ2-5|TRBV27|-
TGTGCCAGCAGTTTCGGGACAGCCGATCAAGAGGCCCAGTACTTC
CASSFGTADQEAQYF
>TRBD2|TRBJ2-3|TRBV6-5|-
TGTGCCAGCAGTGATCAGCGGGGGACAGATACGCAGTATTTT
CASSDQRGTDTQYF
>TRBD1|TRBJ1-2|TRBV13|-
TGTGCCAGCAGCTGGGGACAGATTAACTATGGCTACACCTTC
CASSWGQINYGYTF
>-|TRBJ2-6|TRBV2|-
TGTGCCAGCAGTCACTCCCGGGAAAATGGGGCCAACGTCCTGACTTTC
CASSHSRENGANVLTF
>-|TRBJ2-5|TRBV2|-
TGTGCCAGCAGTGCGGGGATAGAGACCCAGTACTTC
CASSAGIETQYF
>-|TRBJ2-5|TRBV21-1|once
TGTGCCAGCAGCAAAGCCCAAACCGAGACAGGGACGCACCAAGAGACCCAGTACTTC
CASSKAQTETGTHQETQYF
>-|TRBJ2-3|TRBV5-5|-
TGTGCCTACCAGGGACGGGCCGCGGGACATACGCAGTATTTT
CAYQGRAAGHTQYF
>TRBD2|TRBJ2-7|TRBV5-1|-
TGCGCCAGCAGCCTGGGACTAGCGGGGGTCTACGAGCAGTACTTC
CASSLGLAGVYEQYF
>-|TRBJ2-3|TRBV18|-
TGTGCCAGCTCACCAGGCAGGCTACGCACAGATACGCAGTATTTT
CASSPGRLRTDTQYF
>-|TRBJ1-5|TRBV28|-
TGTGCCAGTAAACCAGGGTCGGATCAGCCCCAGCATTTT
CASKPGSDQPQHF